Listed below are T cell receptor beta chains from one sample, sequenced in a study of blood T cell repertoires in COVID-19. Assay: immunoSEQ multiplex PCR; the TCRdb copy retains only in-frame clones and omits some. This table holds about 100,000 clones, approximately 90% found once. Sequencing was done on a sample of peripheral blood. The receptors come from a man aged 50-59 years with acute or convalescent COVID-19. Both conserved end residues are part of each CDR3. The order of the fields is J gene, V gene, CDR3 protein.

j_gene: TRBJ1-1; v_gene: TRBV30; CDR3aa: CAGDRGETEAFF
j_gene: TRBJ2-2; v_gene: TRBV21-1; CDR3aa: CASSRVVAGLPANTGELFF
j_gene: TRBJ1-1; v_gene: TRBV6-5; CDR3aa: CASILFSNTEAFF
j_gene: TRBJ1-2; v_gene: TRBV4-3; CDR3aa: CASSRTGTGGAYYGYTF
j_gene: TRBJ1-2; v_gene: TRBV5-4; CDR3aa: CASSLGRQGTDGYTF
j_gene: TRBJ2-7; v_gene: TRBV5-1; CDR3aa: CASSPTGTGDFYEQYF
j_gene: TRBJ1-2; v_gene: TRBV11-3; CDR3aa: CASSSGQGRYGYTF
j_gene: TRBJ2-1; v_gene: TRBV3-1/TRBV3-2; CDR3aa: CASSPPIAGIYNEQFF
j_gene: TRBJ1-2; v_gene: TRBV5-4; CDR3aa: CASSSAGASGYTF
j_gene: TRBJ2-1; v_gene: TRBV14; CDR3aa: CASSQIGLAGVGEQFF
j_gene: TRBJ1-5; v_gene: TRBV7-8; CDR3aa: CASSRGTGGRNSNQPQHF
j_gene: TRBJ2-1; v_gene: TRBV19; CDR3aa: CASSTSGPYNEQFF
j_gene: TRBJ2-2; v_gene: TRBV29-1; CDR3aa: CSVRARTDTGELFF
j_gene: TRBJ2-1; v_gene: TRBV7-9; CDR3aa: CASSLAGLAEYNEQFF
j_gene: TRBJ2-5; v_gene: TRBV5-5; CDR3aa: CASSPATGGPQETQYF